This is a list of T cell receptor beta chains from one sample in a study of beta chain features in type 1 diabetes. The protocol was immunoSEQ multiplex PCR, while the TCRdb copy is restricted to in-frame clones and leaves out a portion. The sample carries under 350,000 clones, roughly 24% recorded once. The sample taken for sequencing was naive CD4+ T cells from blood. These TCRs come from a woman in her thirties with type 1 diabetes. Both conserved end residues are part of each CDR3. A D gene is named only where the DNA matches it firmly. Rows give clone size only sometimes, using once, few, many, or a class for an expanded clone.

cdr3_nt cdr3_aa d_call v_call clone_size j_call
TGTGCCAGCAGTCCCAGCCCGCGGGACAGGTCGACAAATGAGCAGTTCTTC CASSPSPRDRSTNEQFF TRBD1 TRBV6-4 few TRBJ2-1
TGTGCCAGCAGCGTAGTGGCCCAAGAGACCCAGTACTTC CASSVVAQETQYF . TRBV9 . TRBJ2-5
TGTGCCAGCGCGATGGACAGCCGCTATGGCTACACCTTC CASAMDSRYGYTF . TRBV27 . TRBJ1-2
TGCGCCAGCAGCTTTGGGACAGGGACCTACGAGCAGTACTTC CASSFGTGTYEQYF TRBD1 TRBV5-1 few TRBJ2-7
TGTGCCAGCAGCCCGCGGGTCGATTCTGGCTACACCTTC CASSPRVDSGYTF . TRBV7-9 . TRBJ1-2
TGTGCCAGCAGCTCCCGGACTAGCGAGCAGTTCTTC CASSSRTSEQFF TRBD2 TRBV7-2 few TRBJ2-1
TGTGCCAGCAGTTCCTACCACCACGAGCAGTACTTC CASSSYHHEQYF . TRBV27 once TRBJ2-7
TGCGCCAGCAGCTTCGACAGGGGGGAACAAGAGACCCAGTACTTC CASSFDRGEQETQYF TRBD1 TRBV5-1 . TRBJ2-5
TGTGCCAGCAGCGGGAGTCAAAAGGGGAGTCAGTACGAGCAGTACTTC CASSGSQKGSQYEQYF . TRBV28 few TRBJ2-7
TGTGCCAGCAGATCCGGACAGGGATCCCACGAGCAGTACTTC CASRSGQGSHEQYF TRBD1 TRBV28 . TRBJ2-7
TGTGCCAGTCGCTTGTCTAGTAACTCGGATACGCAGTATTTT CASRLSSNSDTQYF . TRBV19 . TRBJ2-3
TGTGCCAGCTCACCATCCAGACTAGCGGGACTGGACGAGCAGTACTTC CASSPSRLAGLDEQYF TRBD2 TRBV18 few TRBJ2-7
TGTGCCAGCAGTCAGGGAATCGGGGAGCTGTTTTTT CASSQGIGELFF . TRBV2 few TRBJ2-2
TGCGCCAGCAGCCCCCGGACAGGGTGGAGGAGTGAAGCTTTCTTT CASSPRTGWRSEAFF TRBD1 TRBV4-1 . TRBJ1-1